Listed below are T cell receptor beta chains from one sample, sequenced in a study of T cells after yellow fever vaccination. TCRdb reprocessed the 5' RACE reads with MiXCR, giving one entry per CDR3 protein. The sample has about 260,000 distinct CDR3 sequences, around 4.9% seen once. This specimen consisted of CD4+ T cells sorted from PBMCs, obtained on the day of the yellow fever booster vaccination. The receptors were sampled from a man between 18 and 29 years old who received the YFV17D yellow fever vaccine. CDR3s include the opening cysteine and the closing phenylalanine or tryptophan. D genes are given only for firm matches. Clone size is shown for a subset of rows, as once, few, many or a class of expanded clone.

many	TRBD1	TRBV5-6	TRBJ2-1	TGTGCCAGCAGGCCAAGGGGGACAGGGGCCTACAATGAGCAGTTCTTC	CASRPRGTGAYNEQFF
many	TRBD2	TRBV7-2	TRBJ2-3	TGTGCCAGCAGTCGGATAGCGGGGGGGCTGGGCACAGATACGCAGTATTTT	CASSRIAGGLGTDTQYF
-	-	TRBV10-3	TRBJ1-2	TGTGCCATCAGTGAGTTCGACTGGGAGGGCTACACCTTC	CAISEFDWEGYTF
many	TRBD1	TRBV6-4	TRBJ2-1	TGTGCCAGCAGTCAACAGGGGGCGTCAGTCAATGAGCAGTTCTTC	CASSQQGASVNEQFF
-	TRBD2	TRBV6-2/TRBV6-3	TRBJ2-1	TGTGCCAGCAGTCGACGACTAGCGGGGGATGTCTCCTATGAGCAGTTCTTC	CASSRRLAGDVSYEQFF
few	TRBD1	TRBV5-1	TRBJ2-1	TGCGCCAGCAGCTTGGGACAGGGGGCGTCCTACAATGAGCAGTTCTTC	CASSLGQGASYNEQFF
few	-	TRBV27	TRBJ1-4	TGTGCCAGCAGTTTAAAGACAGGCGAAAAACTGTTTTTT	CASSLKTGEKLFF
many	-	TRBV29-1	TRBJ1-1	TGCAGCGTTGAACATGACCCTGTGAACACTGAAGCTTTCTTT	CSVEHDPVNTEAFF
many	-	TRBV6-5	TRBJ2-7	TGTGCCAGCAGTGAACTAGGCGAGAGCTCCTACGAGCAGTACTTC	CASSELGESSYEQYF
many	-	TRBV10-3	TRBJ1-1	TGTGCCATCAGGGAGACACAGAGGAACACTGAAGCTTTCTTT	CAIRETQRNTEAFF
-	-	TRBV15	TRBJ2-7	TGTGCCACCAGCAGGGGCTCACAGGTGAGCTCCTACGAGCAGTACTTC	CATSRGSQVSSYEQYF
-	TRBD2	TRBV6-6	TRBJ2-5	TGTGCCAGCAGTCGCTCTAGCGGGGGTGGAGAGACCCAGTACTTC	CASSRSSGGGETQYF
few	TRBD2	TRBV20-1	TRBJ2-1	TGCAGTGCTAGAGATACGGGGGGGCCGGGTGAGCAGTTCTTC	CSARDTGGPGEQFF
-	-	TRBV4-2	TRBJ2-1	TGTGCCAGCAGCCAAGATAGGGTTTACAATGAGCAGTTCTTC	CASSQDRVYNEQFF